This passage covers 27 T cell receptor beta chains from one sample sequenced in a study of cytomegalovirus exposure and HLA in healthy donors. This PCR relied on a set of 60 Vbeta primers and 13 Jbeta primers. Data came from immunoSEQ multiplex PCR; TCRdb stores just in-frame clones and leaves some out. The profile shows roughly 150,000 clones, roughly 80% of them singletons. The sequenced material came from PBMCs. Source of these receptors: a male donor in good health and CMV-seronegative.

On this clone itself: One end of the junction is discordant with germline, which a read error may explain. V gene TRBV7-2 combines with J gene TRBJ1-1; D gene uncertain. The length of the CDR3 is 11 residues. CDR1 SGHTA and CDR2 FQGNSA come from the germline V gene. Here the CDR3 DNA reads TGTGCCAGCAGCCCAGGAACTAGTCGTATCTTT. It translates to CASSPGTSRIF.

This rearrangement joins TRBV4-2 to TRBJ1-2; D not resolved. The length of the CDR3 is 12 residues. V was shortened by 0 bases and J by 10 bases, with 9 bases between the two germline ends. CDR1 is LGHNA, CDR2 YNFKEQ, per germline. The CDR3 DNA follows: TGTGCCAGCAGCCAAGATTGGCGGGTCTACACCTTC. This translates into CASSQDWRVYTF.

The chain has TRBV5-4 and TRBJ2-7; tentatively, D is TRBD2 (5 bases). The CDR3 loop spans 14 amino acids. With 5 bases removed from V and 1 base from J, the gap between germline ends came to 13 bases. Germline CDR1 SGHNT, CDR2 YYREEE (reference sequence). CDR3 region: CASRSGRESYEQYF. CDR3 coding DNA: TGTGCCAGCAGGTCCGGACGGGAATCCTACGAGCAGTACTTC.

The chain has TRBV5-4 and TRBJ1-4, with D possibly being TRBD1 (6 bases). Trimming took 3 bases from V and 5 from J, leaving 14 bases between them. CDR1 SGHNT and CDR2 YYREEE come from the germline V gene (reference sequence). The CDR3 extends over 15 amino acids. CDR3 nucleotides: TGTGCCAGCAGCTCACAAGGAAGGGGGAATGAAAAACTGTTTTTT. Protein: CASSSQGRGNEKLFF. Together with reference TRBV5-4 and TRBJ1-4, the CDR3 gives the full variable domain: ETGVTQSPTHLIKTRGQQVTLRCSSQSGHNTVSWYQQALGQGPQFIFQYYREEENGRGNFPPRFSGLQFPNYSSELNVNALELDDSALYLCASSSQGRGNEKLFFGSGTQLSVL.

The rearrangement joins TRBV6-4 to TRBJ2-2; TRBD1 agrees at 7 bases. The CDR3 sequence is 14 residues long. Germline CDR1 and CDR2: MRHNA and SNTAGT. V was pared by 2 bases and J by 5 bases, with 2 bases of the junction left unmatched. The CDR3 loop is CASSDGTVTGELFF. CDR3 DNA: TGTGCCAGCAGTGACGGGACAGTTACCGGGGAGCTGTTTTTT.

V is TRBV5-1 and J is TRBJ1-4; TRBD1 matches at 8 bases. There are 14 residues in the CDR3. Looked up from germline, CDR1 is SGHRS and CDR2 is YFSETQ. V gave up 5 bases and J gave up 5 bases; unmatched junction bases: 5. The CDR3 region has the DNA TGCGCCAGCAGGTTTCGGGACAGGAATGAAAAACTGTTTTTT. It encodes CASRFRDRNEKLFF.

The chain is built from TRBV5-5 and TRBJ2-7; 12 bases are a match to TRBD1. V was clipped by 4 bases and J by 6 bases; unmatched bases: 8. The CDR3 runs to 15 residues. Germline-derived CDR1 and CDR2 are SGHKS and YYEKEE (reference sequence). The CDR3 loop is CASSLEGQGAREQYF. CDR3 sequence (DNA): TGTGCCAGCAGCCTCGAGGGACAGGGGGCGCGCGAGCAGTACTTC. Complete variable domain (other parts from reference TRBV5-5 and TRBJ2-7): DAGVTQSPTHLIKTRGQQVTLRCSPISGHKSVSWYQQVLGQGPQFIFQYYEKEERGRGNFPDRFSARQFPNYSSELNVNALLLGDSALYLCASSLEGQGAREQYFGPGTRLTVT.

The chain links TRBV11-1 to TRBJ2-7, with a weak D call TRBD2 (5 bases). Germline CDR1 SGHAT, CDR2 FQDESV (reference sequence). The ends were cut back, 6 bases at V and 7 bases at J, with 13 bases in the middle. This CDR3 has 12 amino acids. This chain's CDR3 is CASRGEGWEQYF. CDR3 DNA: TGTGCCAGCAGAGGCGAGGGCTGGGAGCAGTACTTC.

V and J are TRBV6-5 and TRBJ1-2; 7 positions match TRBD1. Unmatched junction bases numbered 3, after V lost 0 bases and J lost 8 bases. Germline V gene data show CDR1 as MNHEY and CDR2 as SVGAGI. This CDR3 spans 13 amino acids. Written as DNA, the CDR3 is TGTGCCAGCAGTTACTCAGGGGGCGAAGGCTACACCTTC. Translating gives CASSYSGGEGYTF.

This chain connects TRBV4-3 to TRBJ2-5; perhaps TRBD2 as D (6 bases). V lost 1 base and J lost 1, with 16 bases in between. Germline CDR1 reads LGHNA; CDR2 reads YSLEER. This CDR3 has 17 residues. CDR3 nucleotides: TGCGCCAGCAGCCAAGGGTCCGGGGCGGGGCGCCAAGAGACCCAGTACTTC. It is translated as CASSQGSGAGRQETQYF.

V and J are TRBV7-2 and TRBJ2-3; TRBD2 is a possible D gene (6 bases). CDR1 is SGHTA, CDR2 FQGNSA, per germline. Trimming removed 5 bases from V and 6 bases from J, with 18 bases in between. This CDR3 region has 15 residues. CDR3 amino acids: CASSLRLGGRDTQYF. The CDR3 nucleotides read TGTGCCAGCAGCCTCAGACTAGGCGGGCGGGATACGCAGTATTTT.

The DNA for the CDR3 is TGTGCCAGCAAAGGGGTCCTGAACACTGAAGCTTTCTTT. Its protein product is CASKGVLNTEAFF. The chain couples TRBV25-1 to TRBJ1-1, with D perhaps TRBD1 (5 bases). There are 13 residues in the CDR3. Germline V gene data show CDR1 as MGHDK and CDR2 as SYGVNS. V was trimmed by 7 bases and J by 0 bases, leaving 9 bases between them.

This chain joins TRBV29-1 and TRBJ2-5; 12 bases map to TRBD1. The germline gives CDR1 SQVTM, CDR2 ANQGSEA. The CDR3 loop spans 16 amino acids. Trimming at V came to 6 bases and at J to 5 bases, leaving 13 bases not matched to a gene. In DNA form, the CDR3 reads TGCAGCGTCGCAAAAGGGACAGGGGGCGGGTCGGAGACCCAGTACTTC. Translation: CSVAKGTGGGSETQYF.

This clone occurred once. The rearrangement links TRBV28 to TRBJ2-1; TRBD2 aligns across 10 bases. The CDR3 spans 15 residues. Germline V gene lookup returns CDR1 MDHEN and CDR2 SYDVKM. The trim removed 3 bases at V and 6 bases at J, leaving 5 bases unmatched. CDR3: CASSFLAGVSNEQFF. CDR3 nucleotide sequence: TGTGCCAGCAGTTTTCTAGCGGGAGTATCCAATGAGCAGTTCTTC.

The chain recombines TRBV7-2 with TRBJ1-1; maybe TRBD1 (6 bases). Germline V gives CDR1 SGHTA, CDR2 FQGNSA. Trimming took off 5 bases at V and 2 bases at J, with 18 bases between the two ends. The CDR3 runs 16 residues. The CDR3 reads CASSLRQGRANTEAFF. The CDR3 DNA follows: TGTGCCAGCAGCCTCAGGCAGGGGAGGGCCAACACTGAAGCTTTCTTT.

The chain links TRBV2 to TRBJ1-4; weak D call: TRBD1 (5 bases). CDR1 is SNHLY, CDR2 FYNNEI, per germline. There are 14 residues in the CDR3. With 2 bases removed from V and 8 bases from J, the gap between germline ends came to 12 bases. In DNA form, the CDR3 reads TGTGCCAGCAGTGAAAGGACCCGGGGGGAAAAACTGTTTTTT. Translating gives CASSERTRGEKLFF. The whole variable domain, remainder taken from reference TRBV2 and TRBJ1-4, is EPEVTQTPSHQVTQMGQEVILRCVPISNHLYFYWYRQILGQKVEFLVSFYNNEISEKSEIFDDQFSVERPDGSNFTLKIRSTKLEDSAMYFCASSERTRGEKLFFGSGTQLSVL.

The chain couples TRBV7-3 to TRBJ2-2, with 11 bases aligning to TRBD1. The ends lost 5 bases at V and 1 base at J; junction bases unmatched: 0. Germline V lookup: CDR1 SGHTA, CDR2 FQGTGA. CDR3 length equals 15 residues. The DNA for the CDR3 is TGTGCCAGCAGCGGGACAGGGGGGAACACCGGGGAGCTGTTTTTT. Translating it yields CASSGTGGNTGELFF.

CDR3 protein: CASSARGRNTEAFF. In DNA form, the CDR3 reads TGTGCCAGCAGTGCCCGGGGTAGGAACACTGAAGCTTTCTTT. The rearrangement links TRBV2 to TRBJ1-1; D not resolved. This CDR3 is 14 amino acids long. Germline CDR1 SNHLY, CDR2 FYNNEI. V gave up 4 bases and J gave up 1 base, with 10 bases separating them. The variable domain in full, with the rest retrieved from reference TRBV2 and TRBJ1-1, is EPEVTQTPSHQVTQMGQEVILRCVPISNHLYFYWYRQILGQKVEFLVSFYNNEISEKSEIFDDQFSVERPDGSNFTLKIRSTKLEDSAMYFCASSARGRNTEAFFGQGTRLTVV.

The rearrangement links TRBV12-5 to TRBJ2-7, with 9 bases identical to TRBD2. After removal of 8 bases from V and 4 bases from J, the junction contained 6 bases not matched to a gene. From germline, CDR1 is LGHNT and CDR2 FRNRAP. The CDR3 spans 13 residues. The CDR3 loop reads CASRAGGQYEQYF. The CDR3 coding sequence is TGTGCTAGTCGTGCGGGGGGGCAGTACGAGCAGTACTTC.

This clone showed up just a few times. The rearrangement joins TRBV9 to TRBJ2-2; D is uncertain. The V end was cut by 0 bases, the J end by 3 bases, with 3 bases between. Looked up from germline, CDR1 is SGDLS and CDR2 is YYNGEE. This CDR3 region has 13 residues. The chain's CDR3 is CASSVAYTGELFF. CDR3 sequence (DNA): TGTGCCAGCAGCGTAGCTTACACCGGGGAGCTGTTTTTT.

The gene calls are TRBV6-5 and TRBJ2-7; 11 nucleotides agree with TRBD2. The CDR3 has 15 amino acids. From germline, CDR1 is MNHEY and CDR2 SVGAGI. V lost 6 bases and J lost 0; bases outside the gene matches: 4. CDR3 amino acids: CASSLLAGGSYEQYF. Written as DNA, the CDR3 is TGTGCCAGCAGCCTCCTAGCGGGAGGCTCCTACGAGCAGTACTTC.

The chain carries TRBV29-1 and TRBJ1-2; D possibly corresponds to TRBD1 (6 bases). Trimming stripped 6 bases from V and 1 base from J, with 12 bases between. Germline V gene lookup returns CDR1 SQVTM and CDR2 ANQGSEA. The CDR3 loop spans 13 amino acids. The CDR3 DNA sequence: TGCAGCGTCCGGGACACAGATAACTATGGCTACACCTTC. It translates to CSVRDTDNYGYTF.

The CDR3 sequence: CASRSGGDYEQYF. The CDR3 nucleotides read TGTGCCAGTAGGAGCGGGGGGGACTACGAGCAGTACTTC. V gene TRBV19 combines with J gene TRBJ2-7, with 10 bases identical to TRBD2. Germline values: CDR1 LNHDA, CDR2 SQIVND (reference sequence). After removal of 6 bases from V and 3 bases from J, the junction contained 2 bases not matched to a gene. CDR3 size: 13 residues. The full variable domain, completed using reference TRBV19 and TRBJ2-7, is DGGITQSPKYLFRKEGQNVTLSCEQNLNHDAMYWYRQDPGQGLRLIYYSQIVNDFQKGDIAEGYSVSREKKESFPLTVTSAQKNPTAFYLCASRSGGDYEQYFGPGTRLTVT.

A note on this clone: The sample carries other DNA sequences with the same CDR3. This sequence joins TRBV5-1 and TRBJ2-1, with 8 bases that match TRBD2. Germline V lookup: CDR1 SGHRS, CDR2 YFSETQ. This CDR3 has 14 residues. J gave up 3 bases and V 1 base, and 0 bases lay outside the gene matches. The CDR3 spells CASSLTSGYNEQFF. CDR3 coding DNA: TGCGCCAGCAGCTTGACTAGCGGCTACAATGAGCAGTTCTTC.

The chain carries TRBV5-1 and TRBJ2-5; TRBD1 matches at 7 bases. CDR3 length: 13 residues. CDR1 and CDR2 from the germline V gene are SGHRS and YFSETQ. Trimming at V came to 4 bases and at J to 3 bases, leaving 3 bases not matched to a gene. CDR3 sequence (DNA): TGCGCCAGCAGCAACGGACAGGAAGAGACCCAGTACTTC. Translating it yields CASSNGQEETQYF.

The V call is TRBV7-2, the J call TRBJ1-5; D is uncertain. CDR1 and CDR2 from the germline V gene are SGHTA and FQGNSA. V lost 1 base to trimming and J lost 5 bases, with 9 bases between them. The CDR3 loop spans 14 amino acids. This CDR3 reads CASSLGVRDQPQHF. The CDR3 DNA reads as TGTGCCAGCAGCTTAGGGGTGCGGGATCAGCCCCAGCATTTT.

V usage is TRBV30 and J usage is TRBJ2-3, with TRBD2 as a possible D gene (6 bases). V was shortened by 3 bases and J by 4 bases, with 20 bases between the two germline ends. The CDR3 length is 16 residues. The germline V gene has CDR1 GTSNPN and CDR2 SVGIG (reference sequence). The CDR3 loop is CAWSPLRRGVADTQYF. For the CDR3, the DNA is TGTGCCTGGAGCCCCTTAAGGAGGGGTGTCGCAGATACGCAGTATTTT.